These T cell receptor beta chains were read from a single sample in a study of shared clonotypes between healthy human individuals. Generated by immunoSEQ multiplex PCR, the TCRdb table keeps only in-frame clones and is missing some. The sample shows some 1,600,000 clones, under 99% of them seen only once. Sequencing was done on a sample of naive CD4+ T cells sorted from blood. The receptors derive from a man between 25 and 39 years old in good health. The CDR3 runs from the conserved cysteine through the conserved F or W. A D gene is named only where the DNA matches it firmly. Some rows mark clone size as missing; the rest say once, few, many or name a class of expanded clone.

j_call d_call v_call clone_size cdr3_aa
TRBJ2-7 TRBD2 TRBV7-3 . CASSSTSGSYEQYF
TRBJ2-2 TRBD2 TRBV15 . CATSRAREAGGELFF
TRBJ2-7 TRBD2 TRBV10-1 . CASRPFSGASSYEQYF
TRBJ1-2 TRBD1 TRBV5-1 . CASSRDRVSYGYTF
TRBJ2-2 . TRBV6-1 . CASSAVGLSTGELFF
TRBJ2-7 TRBD2 TRBV7-6 . CASSARLAGVVEQYF
TRBJ2-4 TRBD2 TRBV18 . CASSPLRAGGPGKNIQYF
TRBJ1-1 . TRBV2 once CASSAPNLRTEAFF
TRBJ1-5 . TRBV12-5 . CASESSGYQPQHF
TRBJ2-7 TRBD2 TRBV18 once CASSPLLRTSGSYEQYF
TRBJ2-7 . TRBV11-2 few CASSLALGGKAYEQYF
TRBJ2-1 . TRBV18 . CASSTGAYNEQFF
TRBJ2-7 . TRBV7-8 . CASSPSVPSYEQYF
TRBJ2-7 . TRBV4-1 . CASSQVRVRF
TRBJ1-3 . TRBV9 . CASSVGEQNTIYF
TRBJ2-1 TRBD1 TRBV7-6 . CASSPGQGLDNEQFF
TRBJ2-7 . TRBV9 . CASSVGGDEQYF
TRBJ2-7 TRBD1 TRBV7-6 . CASSLGTGTSGGYEQYF
TRBJ2-5 TRBD2 TRBV4-3 . CASSPRYGGRIEETQYF
TRBJ2-1 . TRBV28 . CARRLGWQTYQQFF
TRBJ1-1 . TRBV28 . CASSDYPTATAFF
TRBJ2-5 . TRBV7-8 . CASSLRGVPPKKETQYF
TRBJ2-5 TRBD1 TRBV11-2 . CASSLGGTGGAETQYF
TRBJ1-5 . TRBV30 . CAWRGLLANQPQHF
TRBJ1-2 . TRBV5-4 . CASSLKGHSLDGYTF
TRBJ2-7 TRBD1 TRBV19 . CASSNGQGAGNEQYF
TRBJ1-1 . TRBV6-6 . CASSSSTLKGPNGAFF